Below, 15 T cell receptor beta chains from the same sample are listed, as sequenced in a study of blood T cell repertoires in COVID-19. Sequencing was performed with immunoSEQ multiplex PCR; in TCRdb, only in-frame clones are kept and a portion is missing. The sample contains 200,000 to 250,000 clones, around 90% of which appear only once. Sequencing input: PBMCs or T cells enriched from blood (not recorded which). The receptors were sampled from a woman aged 25 to 39 who had recovered from COVID-19.

The chain uses TRBV5-5 and TRBJ1-2; D may be TRBD1 (6 bases). This CDR3 region has 17 residues. Germline V CDR1 and CDR2: SGHKS, YYEKEE (reference sequence). V dropped 4 bases and J dropped 0 bases, with 19 bases sitting between them. This CDR3 is CASSPNRALGPNYGYTF. The CDR3 DNA is TGTGCCAGCAGCCCGAACAGGGCCCTGGGGCCTAACTATGGCTACACCTTC.

The DNA of the CDR3 is TGTGCCAGCAGCGTAGGGCAGGGCGGAGAAAAACTGTTTTTT. This codes for CASSVGQGGEKLFF. The J gene is TRBJ1-4, the V gene TRBV9; TRBD1 might be the D (5 bases). The CDR3 length is 14 residues. Germline assignment: CDR1 SGDLS and CDR2 YYNGEE. Deletions cut 0 bases from V and 8 bases from J, with 11 bases between.

The chain joins TRBV3-1 (or the pseudogene TRBV3-2) to TRBJ2-1; 8 bases match TRBD2. Germline V gives CDR1 LGHDT, CDR2 YNNKEL (reference sequence). V was clipped by 3 bases and J by 0 bases; unmatched bases: 4. The CDR3 runs to 16 residues. CDR3 residues: CASSHFRGGSYNEQFF. The CDR3 nucleotides read TGTGCCAGCAGCCACTTCCGGGGGGGCTCCTACAATGAGCAGTTCTTC.

There are a few counts of this clone. The DNA of the CDR3 is TGTGCCAGCAGCAACCGGGACAACCCCTACGAGCAGTACTTC. It translates to CASSNRDNPYEQYF. The chain is built from TRBV9 and TRBJ2-7; TRBD1 is a possible D gene (6 bases). Germline V gives CDR1 SGDLS, CDR2 YYNGEE. Trimming shortened V by 4 bases and J by 2 bases, and 13 bases separated the two germline ends. This CDR3 is 14 amino acids long.

This clone was picked up one time. This chain joins TRBV7-3 and TRBJ2-2; possible D gene TRBD2, 6 bases. Germline loops: CDR1 SGHTA, CDR2 FQGTGA. The CDR3 is 15 amino acids. Trimming shortened V by 1 base and J by 7 bases, and 13 bases separated the two germline ends. The CDR3, as DNA: TGTGCCAGCAGCTTAAATGGCGGGGAAAACGGGGAGCTGTTTTTT. This translates into CASSLNGGENGELFF.

V is TRBV5-6 and J is TRBJ1-5, with 7 bases lining up with TRBD1. This CDR3 is 16 amino acids long. Germline V gene data show CDR1 as SGHDT and CDR2 as YYEEEE. With V trimmed by 0 bases and J by 0 bases, 3 bases remained unmatched. CDR3 sequence: CASSLGQGNSNQPQHF. The CDR3 nucleotides read TGTGCCAGCAGCTTGGGACAGGGAAATAGCAATCAGCCCCAGCATTTT.

V is TRBV5-5 and J is TRBJ1-1; D is possibly TRBD1 (5 bases). CDR1 is SGHKS, CDR2 YYEKEE, per germline (reference sequence). The V gene lost 4 bases and the J gene lost 0 bases, with 10 bases spanning the gap. The CDR3 sequence is 14 residues long. CDR3: CASSMDTLNTEAFF. The CDR3 bases are TGTGCCAGCAGCATGGACACATTGAACACTGAAGCTTTCTTT.

This sequence joins TRBV7-9 and TRBJ2-5, with a tentative D call TRBD2 (6 bases). Trimming stripped 4 bases from V and 5 bases from J, with 14 bases between. There are 14 residues in the CDR3. Germline V gene lookup returns CDR1 SEHNR and CDR2 FQNEAQ (reference sequence). CDR3 region: CASSSFRDWETQYF. The CDR3 DNA reads as TGTGCCAGCAGCTCGTTCCGGGACTGGGAGACCCAGTACTTC.

J is TRBJ2-3 and V is TRBV27; D may be TRBD1 (5 bases). CDR1 is MNHEY, CDR2 SMNVEV, per germline (reference sequence). Trimming cost V 3 bases and J 4 bases, with 23 bases left between them. The CDR3 spans 18 residues. This chain's CDR3 is CASSLRMGLFGYADTQYF. The CDR3 nucleotides are TGTGCCAGCAGTTTGAGGATGGGGCTTTTCGGTTATGCAGATACGCAGTATTTT.

This clone was seen a single time. V and J are TRBV20-1 and TRBJ2-7; 8 bases map to TRBD1. J gave up 5 bases and V 3 bases, and 6 bases lay outside the gene matches. The CDR3 loop spans 13 amino acids. Germline lookup yields CDR1 DFQATT and CDR2 SNEGSKA (reference sequence). This CDR3 reads CSASPDRGNEQYF. The CDR3 DNA sequence: TGCAGTGCTAGTCCCGACAGGGGCAACGAGCAGTACTTC.

The chain employs TRBV29-1 and TRBJ2-2; 13 nucleotides agree with TRBD2. The junction had 2 bases not matched to a gene; V was cut back by 6 bases and J by 7 bases. The germline V gene has CDR1 SQVTM and CDR2 ANQGSEA. CDR3 length equals 13 residues. CDR3 region: CSVRTSGGGELFF. The DNA of the CDR3 is TGCAGCGTCAGGACTAGCGGGGGCGGGGAGCTGTTTTTT.

This clone appeared a single time. The chain links TRBV9 to TRBJ2-2; TRBD2 aligns across 13 bases. Trimming cost V 4 bases and J 7 bases; bases outside gene matches: 10. CDR1 and CDR2 from the germline V gene are SGDLS and YYNGEE. This CDR3 is 17 amino acids long. CDR3 loop: CASSPRGTSGVVGELFF. The CDR3 DNA reads TGTGCCAGCAGCCCCCGCGGGACTAGCGGGGTGGTCGGGGAGCTGTTTTTT.

The rearrangement links TRBV10-3 to TRBJ1-2; D might be TRBD1 (6 bases). Trimming removed 0 bases from V and 4 bases from J, with 12 bases in between. The germline gives CDR1 ENHRY, CDR2 SYGVKD. The CDR3 consists of 15 residues. The CDR3 DNA reads TGTGCCATCAGTGAGTCACACCGGGACACCTATGGCTACACCTTC. It specifies CAISESHRDTYGYTF.

The genes are TRBV2 and TRBJ1-4; TRBD1 might be the D (6 bases). Per the germline V gene, CDR1 is SNHLY and CDR2 is FYNNEI. The CDR3 covers 15 residues. V was shortened by 6 bases and J by 4 bases, with 15 bases between the two germline ends. In nucleotides, the CDR3 is TGTGCCAGCAGGGGGGCCCGGCTCGTTAATGAAAAACTGTTTTTT. Amino acid sequence: CASRGARLVNEKLFF.

V and J are TRBV6-5 and TRBJ2-5; 9 nucleotides agree with TRBD2. V lost 6 bases, J lost 1 base, and 3 bases stayed unmatched. Germline V gives CDR1 MNHEY, CDR2 SVGAGI. The CDR3 loop spans 14 amino acids. The CDR3 DNA reads as TGTGCCAGCAGGAGTAGCGGGGGCCAAGAGACCCAGTACTTC. Translated, it gives CASRSSGGQETQYF.